This T cell receptor (beta chain) was identified during a study of blood T cell repertoires in COVID-19. Donors in Cohort 3 who had recovered were those with two negative PCRs, healthcare professional clearance, or resolution of their symptoms. The CDR3 length is 16 residues. Trimming removed 4 bases at V and 5 bases at J, with 19 bases between. The germline V gene encodes CDR1 SGDLS and CDR2 YYNGEE. The repertoire was sequenced with immunoSEQ multiplex PCR; TCRdb's copy has only in-frame clones and lacks some. The repertoire includes 250,000 to 300,000 clones, about 89% of them detected once, and about 1.7% sits in the top ten.

What was sequenced was PBMCs or T cells enriched from blood (not recorded which). This TCR derives from a woman between 40 and 50 years old who had recovered from COVID-19. The chain combines TRBV9 with TRBJ2-1; D possibly corresponds to TRBD1 (6 bases). The CDR3 DNA sequence: TGTGCCAGCAGCCCTTCCGCGGCAGGGGCTAACAATGAGCAGTTCTTC. Translated: CASSPSAAGANNEQFF.